These T cell receptor beta chains were read from a single sample in a study of human T cells and chemical hapten exposure. TCRdb reprocessed the 5' RACE reads via MiXCR and lists one record per CDR3 protein. This repertoire shows 130,000 or so distinct CDR3 sequences, approximately 4% found once; its top ten account for over 1.1%. These receptors were obtained from a female donor in good health. Each CDR3 is given with its conserved first and last residue. A D gene is named only where the DNA matches it firmly. Size is stated for part of the rows, as once, few or many counts, or as a class when the clone is expanded.

j_gene | v_gene | d_gene | abundance | CDR3aa | CDR3nt
TRBJ2-7 | TRBV14 | . | many | CASSQELGRSYEQYF | TGTGCCAGCAGCCAAGAACTGGGACGGTCCTACGAGCAGTACTTC
TRBJ2-1 | TRBV5-5 | . | many | CASSLGFGPPYNEQFF | TGTGCCAGCAGCTTGGGGTTCGGGCCACCCTACAATGAGCAGTTCTTC
TRBJ2-6 | TRBV28 | . | many | CASSNTGISGANVLTF | TGTGCCAGCAGCAACACAGGGATCTCTGGGGCCAACGTCCTGACTTTC
TRBJ1-3 | TRBV5-5 | . | . | CASTSLTTAGNTIYF | TGTGCCAGCACCTCCCTGACGACAGCCGGAAACACCATATATTTT
TRBJ2-7 | TRBV12-3/TRBV12-4 | TRBD1 | . | CASSLWDRVKNEQYF | TGTGCCAGCAGTTTATGGGACAGGGTCAAAAACGAGCAGTACTTC
TRBJ1-5 | TRBV12-3/TRBV12-4 | TRBD1 | many | CASSEGQEIYSNQPQHF | TGTGCCAGCAGTGAGGGACAGGAGATTTATAGCAATCAGCCCCAGCATTTT
TRBJ1-5 | TRBV4-3 | . | many | CASSTHIGQMDQPQHF | TGCGCCAGCAGCACGCATATCGGACAAATGGATCAGCCCCAGCATTTT
TRBJ2-5 | TRBV7-2 | . | many | CASSLARQENQETQYF | TGTGCCAGCAGCTTAGCCCGACAGGAAAACCAAGAGACCCAGTACTTC
TRBJ2-1 | TRBV7-3 | . | many | CASSLNPPTGSYNEQFF | TGTGCCAGCAGCTTAAACCCCCCTACAGGTAGCTACAATGAGCAGTTCTTC
TRBJ1-2 | TRBV12-3/TRBV12-4 | . | many | CASSYWVMNYGYTF | TGTGCCAGCAGCTACTGGGTGATGAACTATGGCTACACCTTC
TRBJ2-5 | TRBV20-1 | . | . | CSARDGGGGPQETQYF | TGCAGTGCTAGAGATGGTGGTGGGGGGCCCCAAGAGACCCAGTACTTC
TRBJ1-2 | TRBV7-9 | . | many | CASSLVGDSNYGYTF | TGTGCCAGCAGCTTAGTCGGGGACTCTAACTATGGCTACACCTTC
TRBJ2-3 | TRBV20-1 | . | many | CSADLNGGGTDTQYF | TGCAGTGCGGATTTGAATGGAGGGGGAACAGATACGCAGTATTTT
TRBJ1-5 | TRBV19 | . | few | CASGPRATNQPQHF | TGTGCCAGTGGGCCCCGGGCTACTAATCAGCCCCAGCATTTT
TRBJ2-1 | TRBV7-2 | TRBD2 | many | CASSLHGLANEQFF | TGTGCCAGCAGCTTACACGGACTAGCCAATGAGCAGTTCTTC
TRBJ1-2 | TRBV5-4 | . | few | CASSIQGREGDTF | TGTGCCAGCAGCATTCAGGGGAGAGAGGGCGACACCTTC
TRBJ1-6 | TRBV6-1 | TRBD1 | many | CASIAGGYNSPLHF | TGTGCCAGCATTGCAGGGGGCTATAATTCACCCCTCCACTTT
TRBJ1-4 | TRBV7-9 | . | few | CASSSPRPTNEKLFF | TGTGCCAGCAGCTCCCCTAGGCCTACTAATGAAAAACTGTTTTTT
TRBJ2-5 | TRBV5-1 | . | many | CASSFSETQYF | TGCGCCAGCAGCTTTTCAGAGACCCAGTACTTC
TRBJ1-1 | TRBV20-1 | . | many | CSAWRGFTEAFF | TGCAGTGCCTGGAGAGGGTTCACTGAAGCTTTCTTT
TRBJ2-7 | TRBV6-6 | . | . | CASSGDPAGSYEQYF | TGTGCCAGCAGTGGAGATCCCGCGGGATCCTACGAGCAGTACTTC
TRBJ1-1 | TRBV19 | . | . | CASSTTTEAFF | TGTGCCAGTAGTACTACAACTGAAGCTTTCTTT
TRBJ1-1 | TRBV20-1 | TRBD1 | many | CSAKQGTVTEAFF | TGCAGTGCTAAACAGGGGACAGTAACTGAAGCTTTCTTT
TRBJ2-2 | TRBV20-1 | . | many | CSALLGARNTGELFF | TGCAGTGCTCTGCTCGGGGCCAGAAACACCGGGGAGCTGTTTTTT
TRBJ2-7 | TRBV3-1 | TRBD2 | many | CASSRERGRNEQYF | TGTGCCAGCAGCCGAGAGCGGGGGAGGAACGAGCAGTACTTC
TRBJ1-1 | TRBV29-1 | TRBD1 | few | CSAGTGARGTEAFF | TGCAGCGCTGGGACAGGGGCTAGGGGCACTGAAGCTTTCTTT
TRBJ1-5 | TRBV6-6 | . | many | CASSHPGGSNQPQHF | TGTGCCAGCTCCCATCCTGGGGGCAGCAATCAGCCCCAGCATTTT
TRBJ1-5 | TRBV7-8 | . | many | CASSRGSSNQPQHF | TGTGCCAGCAGCCGAGGATCTAGCAATCAGCCCCAGCATTTT
TRBJ1-1 | TRBV9 | . | few | CASSAKGGDARAFF | TGTGCCAGCAGCGCCAAGGGTGGAGACGCGAGGGCTTTCTTT
TRBJ1-2 | TRBV7-2 | TRBD1 | many | CASSRDRINYGYTF | TGTGCCAGCAGCCGGGACAGGATTAACTATGGCTACACCTTC
TRBJ1-2 | TRBV18 | TRBD1 | . | CASSPTTGTGHGYTF | TGTGCCAGCTCACCAACTACCGGGACAGGGCATGGCTACACCTTC
TRBJ2-7 | TRBV11-2 | . | few | CASSLDRGAAEQYF | TGTGCCAGCAGCTTAGATAGGGGGGCCGCGGAGCAGTACTTC
TRBJ2-3 | TRBV14 | TRBD2 | many | CASSPRSSGVSTDTQYF | TGTGCCAGCAGCCCCAGGTCAAGCGGGGTTAGCACAGATACGCAGTATTTT
TRBJ2-3 | TRBV3-1 | TRBD2 | few | CASSQDGSGGGSDTQYF | TGTGCCAGCAGCCAAGATGGTAGCGGGGGGGGTTCAGATACGCAGTATTTT
TRBJ1-1 | TRBV11-2 | . | . | CASSEGPRGGGAFF | TGTGCCAGCAGCGAAGGACCCCGCGGGGGTGGGGCTTTCTTT
TRBJ2-3 | TRBV6-5 | . | many | CASRTAYSTDTQYF | TGTGCCAGCCGGACAGCATACAGCACAGATACGCAGTATTTT
TRBJ2-3 | TRBV9 | TRBD2 | many | CASSPRTSGGAADTQYF | TGTGCCAGCAGCCCGCGGACTAGCGGGGGGGCCGCAGATACGCAGTATTTT
TRBJ1-1 | TRBV12-3/TRBV12-4 | . | . | CASSFSAQGFTEAFF | TGTGCCAGCAGTTTTAGTGCTCAGGGGTTTACTGAAGCTTTCTTT
TRBJ1-5 | TRBV4-2 | TRBD1 | many | CASSHRTGGRKYSNQPQHF | TGTGCCAGCAGCCATAGGACAGGGGGAAGAAAATATAGCAATCAGCCCCAGCATTTT
TRBJ2-1 | TRBV4-3 | TRBD1 | many | CASSHRRGTGGRGAYNEQFF | TGCGCCAGCAGCCACCGAAGGGGGACAGGGGGCCGGGGGGCCTACAATGAGCAGTTCTTC
TRBJ1-1 | TRBV4-3 | . | many | CASSQDWGRGNTEAFF | TGCGCCAGCAGCCAAGATTGGGGCAGGGGGAACACTGAAGCTTTCTTT
TRBJ2-2 | TRBV11-3 | . | many | CASSLRRDFTNTGELFF | TGTGCCAGCAGCTTACGTCGGGACTTCACGAACACCGGGGAGCTGTTTTTT
TRBJ2-7 | TRBV12-3/TRBV12-4 | . | many | CASSFKGIGPQRNPYEQYF | TGTGCCAGCAGTTTCAAAGGTATTGGCCCCCAAAGAAACCCCTACGAGCAGTACTTC
TRBJ2-1 | TRBV7-6 | . | few | CASSGPARGGAGYNEQFF | TGTGCCAGCAGCGGGCCCGCCCGAGGGGGCGCGGGGTACAATGAGCAGTTCTTC
TRBJ2-7 | TRBV27 | TRBD1 | . | CASSLSGGAFYEQYF | TGTGCCAGCAGTTTATCAGGGGGCGCTTTCTACGAGCAGTACTTC
TRBJ2-3 | TRBV7-9 | . | many | CASSPAGSDTQYF | TGTGCCAGCAGCCCCGCGGGGTCAGATACGCAGTATTTT
TRBJ1-4 | TRBV15 | . | many | CATSRESARLNEKLFF | TGTGCCACCAGCAGAGAATCAGCCAGGCTTAATGAAAAACTGTTTTTT
TRBJ2-3 | TRBV5-1 | TRBD1 | . | CASSFSGQASCTDTQYF | TGCGCCAGCAGCTTTTCTGGACAGGCCAGTTGTACAGATACGCAGTATTTT
TRBJ1-2 | TRBV7-9 | TRBD1 | many | CASSLVGQGGNGYTF | TGTGCCAGCAGCTTAGTAGGACAGGGGGGGAATGGCTACACCTTC
TRBJ2-1 | TRBV4-3 | . | many | CASSQEDGSYNEQFF | TGCGCCAGCAGCCAAGAGGACGGCTCCTACAATGAGCAGTTCTTC
TRBJ2-5 | TRBV9 | . | many | CASSVVGTGETQYF | TGTGCCAGCAGCGTAGTGGGCACAGGGGAGACCCAGTACTTC
TRBJ2-1 | TRBV2 | . | many | CASSEKGGGFYNEQFF | TGTGCCAGCAGTGAAAAAGGCGGGGGCTTCTACAATGAGCAGTTCTTC
TRBJ1-6 | TRBV30 | . | many | CAWSGSRPLHF | TGTGCCTGGAGTGGGTCGAGACCCCTCCACTTT
TRBJ1-1 | TRBV11-2 | . | . | CASSRSGRPDTEAFF | TGTGCCAGCAGCCGATCGGGCAGGCCCGACACTGAAGCTTTCTTT